These T cell receptor beta chains were read from a single sample in a study of cytomegalovirus exposure and HLA in healthy donors. Repertoires were generated with immunoSEQ multiplex PCR, while TCRdb's copy carries only in-frame clones and drops some. The table lists 130,000 to 150,000 clones, around 80% of them singletons, with 2% to 3% in the top ten. Source material: PBMCs. The receptor set was obtained from a boy aged 2-9 years in good health and CMV-seronegative. CDR3s include the opening cysteine and the closing phenylalanine or tryptophan. A D gene is named only where the DNA matches it firmly. The size entry is marked missing in some rows and otherwise reads once, few, many or a size class.

>few|TRBD1|TRBV18|TRBJ1-4
TGTGCCAGCTCACCACCGGATCCGGGACAGGCTAATGAAAAACTGTTTTTT
CASSPPDPGQANEKLFF
>few|-|TRBV4-3|TRBJ2-5
TGCGCCAGCAGCCACTCCGCGCGGTCCCAAGAGACCCAGTACTTC
CASSHSARSQETQYF
>-|-|TRBV5-5|TRBJ1-1
TGTGCCAGCGGCAATCAGGGTTCGAGCACTGAAGCTTTCTTT
CASGNQGSSTEAFF
>-|TRBD1|TRBV28|TRBJ1-5
TGTGCCAGCAGTTTATATCCCGCTGGGAAGGTGAACAGGGGTCATAGCAATCAGCCCCAGCATTTT
CASSLYPAGKVNRGHSNQPQHF
>-|-|TRBV19|TRBJ1-2
TGTGCCAGTACCGCAACAGGGAACTATGGCTACACCTTC
CASTATGNYGYTF
>-|TRBD1|TRBV9|TRBJ1-1
TGTGCCAGCAGCACTTCAGGGGGAGGGAACACTGAAGCTTTCTTT
CASSTSGGGNTEAFF
>few|-|TRBV11-2|TRBJ1-2
TGTGCCAGCAGTCAAAGGAGCGGGGGGATTGGCTATGGCTACACCTTC
CASSQRSGGIGYGYTF
>-|TRBD2|TRBV10-1|TRBJ2-3
TGCGCCAGCAGTTATAGCGGGAGATGGGATACGCAGTATTTT
CASSYSGRWDTQYF
>-|TRBD1|TRBV4-2|TRBJ2-2
TGTGCCAGCAGCCGGGGGACAGGGGGCGCGATAGCGAACACCGGGGAGCTGTTTTTT
CASSRGTGGAIANTGELFF
>-|TRBD1|TRBV4-2|TRBJ2-1
TGTGCCAGCAGCCCCCGCAGGGGGCTGGATGAGCAGTTCTTC
CASSPRRGLDEQFF
>-|TRBD1|TRBV7-2|TRBJ1-4
TGTGCCAGCAGCTTACTAAGGACAGGGGTGACTAATGAAAAACTGTTTTTT
CASSLLRTGVTNEKLFF
>-|-|TRBV25-1|TRBJ2-1
TGTGCCAGCAGTGAGAAGAGCAATGAGCAGTTCTTC
CASSEKSNEQFF
>-|-|TRBV29-1|TRBJ1-1
TGCAGCGTTGACGAGGGAGGGTTTGAGAGTGAAGCTTTCTTT
CSVDEGGFESEAFF
>-|-|TRBV19|TRBJ2-6
TGTGCCAGTAGTATAGGAGGCTCTGGGGCCAACGTCCTGACTTTC
CASSIGGSGANVLTF
>-|-|TRBV5-1|TRBJ1-2
TGCGCCAGCAGCCCCGCAGGGCGAGCTAACTATGGCTACACCTTC
CASSPAGRANYGYTF
>-|TRBD2|TRBV28|TRBJ2-5
TGTGCCAGCAGTTTTACAGTGCTAGCGGGGCAAGAGACCCAGTACTTC
CASSFTVLAGQETQYF
>-|-|TRBV9|TRBJ2-7
TGTGCCAGCAGCGTATCAGGGGTCGAGCAGTACTTC
CASSVSGVEQYF
>-|-|TRBV5-1|TRBJ1-5
TGCGCCAGCAGCTTGGAAGGAGTGTATCAGCCCCAGCATTTT
CASSLEGVYQPQHF
>few|TRBD2|TRBV6-4|TRBJ2-3
TGTGCCAGCAGTGTTAGCGGGGGGGCCACAGATACGCAGTATTTT
CASSVSGGATDTQYF
>-|-|TRBV15|TRBJ1-1
TGTGCCACCAGCAGAGTCAGGGAGAACACTGAAGCTTTCTTT
CATSRVRENTEAFF
>-|TRBD2|TRBV4-3|TRBJ2-1
TGCGCCAGCAGCCAAGATTCCCTAGCGGGAGGGACCTACAATGAGCAGTTCTTC
CASSQDSLAGGTYNEQFF
>-|-|TRBV28|TRBJ1-5
TGTGCCAGCGGATTGGGGGGGGCGGATCAGCCCCAGCATTTT
CASGLGGADQPQHF
>-|TRBD2|TRBV5-1|TRBJ2-5
TGCGCCAGCAGCTTGTTGACTAGCGGGGCGGAGACCCAGTACTTC
CASSLLTSGAETQYF
>-|TRBD1|TRBV11-3|TRBJ2-7
TGTGCCAGCAGCGAACAGGGGCTCCACGAGCAGTACTTC
CASSEQGLHEQYF
>-|TRBD1|TRBV6-4|TRBJ2-1
TGTGCCAGCAGTGACTTAACAGGGGGCCGCAATGAGCAGTTCTTC
CASSDLTGGRNEQFF
>few|TRBD1|TRBV7-2|TRBJ1-2
TGTGCCAGCAGCTTGATACAGGGGACGGGTGGCTACACCTTC
CASSLIQGTGGYTF
>-|-|TRBV7-6|TRBJ2-3
TGTGCCAGCAGCCTTACAGCAGATACGCAGTATTTT
CASSLTADTQYF
>-|-|TRBV27|TRBJ1-5
TGTGCCAGCAGAGTTACAGCATATAGCAATCAGCCCCAGCATTTT
CASRVTAYSNQPQHF